This T cell receptor beta chain was profiled in a study of neurological immune-mediated disorders. TCRdb processed the 5' RACE reads anew with MiXCR; each CDR3 protein has one entry. The data contain 69,000 or so distinct CDR3 sequences, approximately 5% of them singletons. The sequence was obtained from a woman between 65 and 79 years old with multiple sclerosis. The sequenced sample was PBMCs.

The CDR3, as DNA: TGTGCCAGCAGTTACCTAGGGGGCTACAATGAGCAGTTCTTC. Translating it yields CASSYLGGYNEQFF. The V call is TRBV6-2 or TRBV6-3, the J call TRBJ2-1; perhaps TRBD1 as D (6 bases). CDR3 length: 14 amino acids. Germline V gene sequence: CDR1 MNHEY, CDR2 SVGEGT. Trimming took off 2 bases at V and 3 bases at J, with 8 bases between the two ends.